This record looks at one T cell receptor (beta chain) sequence and its context. The record originates from a study of blood T cells in healthy people across ages. Germline assignment: CDR1 LGHNA and CDR2 YSLEER. J was trimmed by 2 bases and V by 1 base; bases with no gene match: 9. The CDR3 contains 17 residues. Sample-barcoded 5' priming and a J-beta primer mix drove a second PCR of roughly 7 to 11 cycles. One entry per CDR3 protein results from TCRdb running MiXCR on the 5' RACE reads. The sample yields fewer than 900,000 distinct CDR3 sequences, more than 40% seen once. This receptor was identified in a woman aged 60-75 years in good health. This rearrangement joins TRBV4-3 to TRBJ2-3; 7 bases are a match to TRBD2. The sequenced material came from blood. For the CDR3, the DNA is TGCGCCAGCAGCCAAGGCCCTACGAGCGGGAACACAGATACGCAGTATTTT. The encoded protein is CASSQGPTSGNTDTQYF.